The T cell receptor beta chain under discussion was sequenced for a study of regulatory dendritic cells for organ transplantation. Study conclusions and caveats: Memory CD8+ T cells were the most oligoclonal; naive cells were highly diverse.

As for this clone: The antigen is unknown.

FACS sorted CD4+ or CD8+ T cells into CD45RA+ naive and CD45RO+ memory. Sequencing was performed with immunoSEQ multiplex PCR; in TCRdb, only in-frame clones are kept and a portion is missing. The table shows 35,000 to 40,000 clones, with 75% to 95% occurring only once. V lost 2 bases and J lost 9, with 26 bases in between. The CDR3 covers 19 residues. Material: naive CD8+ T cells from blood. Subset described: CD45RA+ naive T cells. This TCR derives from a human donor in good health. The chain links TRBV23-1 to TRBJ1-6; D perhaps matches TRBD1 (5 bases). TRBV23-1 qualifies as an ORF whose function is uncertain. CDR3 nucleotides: TGCGCCAGCAGTCAAGCTATGTACTGGAGCGGGGACGTTTGTTCACCCCTCCACTTT. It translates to CASSQAMYWSGDVCSPLHF.